A single sample is the source of the 4 T cell receptor beta chains below, sequenced in a study of shared clonotypes between healthy human individuals. TCRdb's copy holds only in-frame clones and misses some; the assay was immunoSEQ multiplex PCR. Among roughly 500,000 clones, 95% to 96% were seen once, and the ten largest hold approximately 0.06%. Sequencing was carried out using naive CD4+ T cells sorted from blood. This sample's subset: CD45RA+ positively selected. The receptors shown here come from a woman in her twenties or thirties in good health.

This chain joins TRBV28 and TRBJ1-1, with D possibly TRBD1 on 6 matching bases. This CDR3 contains 16 residues. V lost 6 bases to trimming and J lost 4 bases, with 21 bases between them. Germline loops: CDR1 MDHEN, CDR2 SYDVKM. CDR3 sequence reads: CASRDKVGGQRTEAFF. Here the CDR3 DNA reads TGTGCCAGCAGGGATAAAGTCGGGGGGCAGCGCACTGAAGCTTTCTTT.

The chain is built from TRBV13 and TRBJ1-1, with D perhaps matching TRBD1 (6 bases). This CDR3 is 14 amino acids long. V was shortened by 2 bases and J by 12 bases, with 19 bases between the two germline ends. The germline CDR1 and CDR2 sequences are PRHDT and FYEKMQ (reference sequence). The DNA for the CDR3 is TGTGCCAGCAGCTTATGGACCCGCTACAGGGATACTTTCTTT. Its translation is CASSLWTRYRDTFF. The full variable domain, with the rest looked up from reference TRBV13 and TRBJ1-1, is AAGVIQSPRHLIKEKRETATLKCYPIPRHDTVYWYQQGPGQDPQFLISFYEKMQSDKGSIPDRFSAQQFSDYHSELNMSSLELGDSALYFCASSLWTRYRDTFFGQGTRLTVV.

To note about this clone: The same CDR3 also results from other DNA sequences found in this sample. The chain has TRBV29-1 and TRBJ1-1; D unresolved. Germline V gene sequence: CDR1 SQVTM, CDR2 ANQGSEA. Trimming removed 6 bases at V and 0 bases at J, with 11 bases between. The CDR3 has 13 amino acids. CDR3 nucleotide sequence: TGCAGCGTCAGAGGACGGATGAACACTGAAGCTTTCTTT. This encodes CSVRGRMNTEAFF.

Here the CDR3 reads CASSQPYFGTDTQYF. CDR3 coding DNA: TGCGCCAGCAGCCAACCTTACTTCGGAACAGATACGCAGTATTTT. V gene TRBV4-1 combines with J gene TRBJ2-3, with D uncertain. The CDR3 covers 15 residues. Trimming pared 2 bases from V and 3 bases from J, leaving 12 bases between. The germline V gene encodes CDR1 MGHRA and CDR2 YSYEKL.